One and the same sample provided the 18 T cell receptor beta chains below, sequenced in a study of cytomegalovirus exposure and HLA in healthy donors. PCR amplification relied on 60 Vbeta primers (plus 13 Jbeta primers). The repertoire was sequenced with immunoSEQ multiplex PCR; TCRdb's copy has only in-frame clones and lacks some. The data hold 160,000 or so clones, with about four fifths observed a single time. The specimen was PBMCs. Receptors originate from a woman aged 45-65 years in good health and CMV-seronegative.

The chain is built from TRBV6-5 and TRBJ1-1, with D tentatively TRBD1 (6 bases). The CDR3 loop spans 14 amino acids. Germline V lookup: CDR1 MNHEY, CDR2 SVGAGI. Trimming took off 7 bases at V and 2 bases at J, with 14 bases between the two ends. The CDR3 nucleotides read TGTGCCAGCAACATACACAGGGAAAACACTGAAGCTTTCTTT. Its protein is CASNIHRENTEAFF.

This rearrangement joins TRBV4-3 to TRBJ1-2, with 7 bases fitting TRBD1. This CDR3 comprises 15 residues. V shed 0 bases and J 8 bases; nucleotides not matched to a gene: 9. Looked up from germline, CDR1 is LGHNA and CDR2 is YSLEER. Here the CDR3 DNA reads TGCGCCAGCAGCCAAGAGGTTGGACAAGGGGGCGGCTACACCTTC. Translated, it gives CASSQEVGQGGGYTF.

This chain joins TRBV7-2 and TRBJ2-3; 11 positions agree with TRBD2. The CDR3 contains 14 residues. With V trimmed by 3 bases and J by 7 bases, 3 bases remained unmatched. CDR1 is SGHTA, CDR2 FQGNSA, per germline. CDR3 in amino acids: CASSFSGGANTQYF. The DNA of the CDR3 is TGTGCCAGCAGCTTTAGCGGGGGGGCGAATACGCAGTATTTT.

The V call is TRBV13, the J call TRBJ1-1, with 11 bases that match TRBD1. Germline V gene lookup returns CDR1 PRHDT and CDR2 FYEKMQ (reference sequence). V gave up 5 bases and J gave up 6 bases; unmatched junction bases: 11. This CDR3 comprises 16 residues. The CDR3 sequence: CASSKPGQGVFAEAFF. DNA of the CDR3: TGTGCCAGCAGCAAACCGGGACAGGGGGTTTTCGCTGAAGCTTTCTTT.

This sequence joins TRBV27 and TRBJ1-1; 8 bases line up with TRBD1. After removal of 3 bases from V and 5 bases from J, the junction contained 5 bases not matched to a gene. The CDR3 is 14 residues long. The germline V gene encodes CDR1 MNHEY and CDR2 SMNVEV (reference sequence). CDR3 sequence reads: CASSLLQGGTEAFF. As DNA, the CDR3 is TGTGCCAGCAGTTTGCTACAGGGGGGTACTGAAGCTTTCTTT.

The chain is built from TRBV19 and TRBJ2-5; 8 nucleotides align to TRBD1. V was pared by 7 bases and J by 4 bases, with 8 bases of the junction left unmatched. Germline CDR1 is LNHDA and CDR2 is SQIVND (reference sequence). CDR3 length equals 14 residues. CDR3 loop: CASKPGGWAETQYF. The CDR3 DNA reads TGTGCCAGTAAACCAGGGGGCTGGGCAGAGACCCAGTACTTC. Using reference TRBV19 and TRBJ2-5 for the parts outside the CDR3, the full variable domain is DGGITQSPKYLFRKEGQNVTLSCEQNLNHDAMYWYRQDPGQGLRLIYYSQIVNDFQKGDIAEGYSVSREKKESFPLTVTSAQKNPTAFYLCASKPGGWAETQYFGPGTRLLVL.

The chain combines TRBV6-1 with TRBJ1-5; D is perhaps TRBD1 (5 bases). CDR3 size: 14 residues. Trimming took off 5 bases at V and 7 bases at J, with 15 bases between the two ends. Germline CDR1 reads MNHNS; CDR2 reads SASEGT. The CDR3 spells CASSPERGEQPQHF. The CDR3 DNA is TGTGCCAGCAGTCCAGAAAGGGGCGAGCAGCCCCAGCATTTT.

The chain combines TRBV7-2 with TRBJ1-6; D might be TRBD1 (5 bases). Germline CDR1 reads SGHTA; CDR2 reads FQGNSA. V was shortened by 0 bases and J by 10 bases, with 7 bases between the two germline ends. CDR3 length equals 13 residues. As DNA, the CDR3 is TGTGCCAGCAGCTTAGCGGGGGGATCACCCCTCCACTTT. Protein: CASSLAGGSPLHF. Filled out from reference TRBV7-2 and TRBJ1-6, the complete variable domain reads GAGVSQSPSNKVTEKGKDVELRCDPISGHTALYWYRQSLGQGLEFLIYFQGNSAPDKSGLPSDRFSAERTGGSVSTLTIQRTQQEDSAVYLCASSLAGGSPLHFGNGTRLTVT.

The chain is built from TRBV6-5 and TRBJ2-7, with 7 nucleotides matching TRBD1. J gave up 6 bases and V 5 bases, and 10 bases lay outside the gene matches. Germline CDR1 MNHEY, CDR2 SVGAGI. The length of the CDR3 is 14 residues. CDR3 amino acids: CASSALRGGSEQYF. CDR3 coding DNA: TGTGCCAGCAGTGCCCTCCGAGGGGGCTCCGAGCAGTACTTC.

CDR3 in amino acids: CASSVGGQYFQPQHF. CDR3 in DNA: TGTGCCAGCAGCGTAGGGGGACAGTATTTTCAGCCCCAGCATTTT. This chain links TRBV9 with TRBJ1-5, with 7 nucleotides matching TRBD1. The V and J ends lost 0 bases and 6 bases, in that order; junction bases with no gene match: 6. Germline values: CDR1 SGDLS, CDR2 YYNGEE. CDR3 length: 15 amino acids.

The rearrangement links TRBV5-1 to TRBJ2-2; 8 bases map to TRBD1. In germline, CDR1 is SGHRS, CDR2 YFSETQ. The CDR3 has 17 residues. The V segment lost 4 bases and the J segment 2 bases; nucleotides outside the gene matches: 10. This CDR3 is CASSGAPGQGNTGELFF. The CDR3 DNA sequence: TGCGCCAGCAGCGGGGCCCCTGGACAGGGCAACACCGGGGAGCTGTTTTTT.

The rearrangement uses TRBV10-2 and TRBJ2-1; TRBD2 matches 8 bases. Germline V gene lookup returns CDR1 WSHSY and CDR2 SAAADI. The CDR3 runs to 15 residues. The ends lost 3 bases at V and 4 bases at J; junction bases unmatched: 5. Here the CDR3 reads CASSELAAKYNEQFF. The CDR3 DNA reads TGCGCCAGCAGTGAACTAGCGGCGAAGTACAATGAGCAGTTCTTC.

The chain uses TRBV21-1 and TRBJ2-1; the table's D call, TRBD2, has no DNA check behind it. TRBV21-1 is recorded as a pseudogene. CDR3 length: 17 amino acids. Here the CDR3 DNA reads TGTGCCAGCAGCGAGGAGGTAGCGGCCCTACCCTACAATGAGCAGTTCTTC. Translated, it gives CASSEEVAALPYNEQFF.

The chain has TRBV6-1 and TRBJ2-1; weak D call: TRBD2 (6 bases). Germline-derived CDR1 and CDR2 are MNHNS and SASEGT. The V end was cut by 3 bases, the J end by 0 bases, with 15 bases between. This CDR3 spans 17 amino acids. CDR3 DNA sequence: TGTGCCAGCAGTGATAGGGGCGGGGCAAGCTCCTACAATGAGCAGTTCTTC. Protein sequence: CASSDRGGASSYNEQFF.

V is TRBV10-3 and J is TRBJ2-3, with a tentative D call TRBD1 (6 bases). CDR3 length: 16 amino acids. Germline V CDR1 and CDR2: ENHRY, SYGVKD. The ends were cut back, 10 bases at V and 3 bases at J, with 23 bases in the middle. The CDR3 sequence: CATASRGNTITDTQYF. CDR3 coding DNA: TGTGCCACCGCGTCCAGGGGAAATACTATAACAGATACGCAGTATTTT.

A word on this clone: Other DNA sequences of this sample code for an identical CDR3. The chain employs TRBV11-3 and TRBJ1-1; D remains ambiguous. The CDR3 totals 13 residues. Germline V gene data show CDR1 as SGHNT and CDR2 as YENEEA. V lost 0 bases and J lost 2, with 4 bases in between. In DNA, the CDR3 is TGTGCCAGCAGCTTAGACCGTAACACTGAAGCTTTCTTT. Protein product: CASSLDRNTEAFF.

This clone was observed once. The genes are TRBV5-8 and TRBJ2-4; TRBD2 aligns across 8 bases. V trimming: 4 bases; J trimming: 8 bases; junction bases outside the gene matches: 8. CDR1 and CDR2 from the germline V gene are SGHTS and YDEGEE. This CDR3 contains 14 residues. The CDR3 DNA follows: TGTGCCAGCAGCCCAAGCGGGAGTCTATACATTCAGTACTTC. It is translated as CASSPSGSLYIQYF.

The gene calls are TRBV11-2 and TRBJ2-1; possible D gene TRBD1, 5 bases. The germline CDR1 and CDR2 sequences are SGHAT and FQNNGV. This CDR3 region has 14 residues. V lost 5 bases, J lost 9 bases, and 17 bases lay in between. CDR3 in amino acids: CASSGQDGAAEQFF. The CDR3 nucleotides read TGTGCCAGCAGCGGTCAGGATGGGGCTGCTGAGCAGTTCTTC. The complete variable domain, with remaining parts taken from reference TRBV11-2 and TRBJ2-1, reads EAGVAQSPRYKIIEKRQSVAFWCNPISGHATLYWYQQILGQGPKLLIQFQNNGVVDDSQLPKDRFSAERLKGVDSTLKIQPAKLEDSAVYLCASSGQDGAAEQFFGPGTRLTVL.